This TCR beta chain was identified during a study of OX40 agonist ivuxolimab in advanced cancers. General notes on the study: Ivuxolimab, which targeted the costimulatory receptor OX40 (CD134), was an agonistic, fully human IgG2 monoclonal antibody. Patients were allowed to have had prior anti-PD-1, anti-PD-L1 or anti-CTLA-4 therapy, and approximately 40% of the dose-escalation patients had previously received checkpoint inhibitors. The dose-escalation cohort was around 83% male with a mean age of about 65 years, ranging from roughly 23 to 90. Of the approximately 50 dose-escalation patients, hepatocellular carcinoma was present in approximately 20, melanoma in about 15, renal cell carcinoma in 9 and head and neck cancer in 9. The point of sequencing TCRbeta in the periphery was to test whether ivuxolimab changed TCR sequence diversity and drove clonal T-cell expansion. Three dose-escalation patients achieved partial responses, one with hepatocellular carcinoma and two with cutaneous melanoma. Intravenous ivuxolimab was administered to patients every 2 weeks at six dose levels: 0.01, 0.1, 0.3, 1.5, 3 and 10 mg/kg. The paper describes the monotherapy dose-escalation part (N ≈ 52 patients) of the phase I trial of ivuxolimab.

Overall study results and their limits: At doses of 0.1 to 3.0 mg/kg, clonal expansion of both CD4+ and CD8+ T cells in blood was seen between baseline and week 6. Low levels of normalized T-cell clonal expansion were also seen in some patients who did not respond. The antigen specificity of the peripheral T cells that underwent clonal expansion was not determined. After ivuxolimab, expanded clones were on average more numerous among CD8+ T cells than among CD4+ T cells. Partial responders in the 0.1-3.0 mg/kg groups had among the lowest normalized peripheral clonal expansion, especially among CD8+ T cells.

A remark on this clone: Its antigen is currently not known. No per-base quality is available; no much larger clone lies one base away.

V is shortened by 5 bases, J by 4 bases, and the region joining them spans 11 bases. Looking up the germline V gene yields CDR1 MDHEN and CDR2 SYDVKM. The CDR3 starts with the cysteine, ends with the phenylalanine, and has 13 residues. Only the CDR3 part of the read is kept: 39 bases, read in frame from the first base. Patients with a history of autoimmune disease or receiving systemic immunosuppression were excluded from the trial. Peripheral blood for TCR sequencing was collected from all dose cohorts at baseline, on cycle 4 day 1, and on cycle 7 day 1. The samples were drawn from a first-in-human, open-label, multicenter phase I dose-escalation trial of ivuxolimab. The trial enrolled adults with locally advanced or metastatic head and neck squamous cell, hepatocellular, melanoma or renal cell carcinoma. Before TCR sequencing, CD4+ and CD8+ T cells were separately sorted from peripheral blood. To sequence the TCRbeta CDR3 region, genomic DNA was isolated from the sorted cells. TCRbeta CDR3 regions were sequenced using the immunoSEQ Assay. Here the immuneACCESS table is served through TCRdb, limited to in-frame sequences with V and J called. Missing clones are a known gap in these copies; in checked studies unresolved V genes cover under half, and the rest lacks a known reason. The sample table lists some 77,000 clones, approximately 90% of them with a count of one. Together, the top ten hold around 0.99% of the sample.

The sample in question was CD4+ or CD8+ T cells sorted from blood, obtained in a trial of the OX40 agonist ivuxolimab. The rearrangement joined TRBV28 to TRBJ1-2; TRBD1 is a possible D gene, resting on 5 matching bases. The origin of this receptor is an adult with an advanced solid tumor such as melanoma, head and neck, liver or kidney cancer. For the CDR3, the sequence is CASSLVQAYGYTF. The sequence in DNA is TGTGCCAGCAGTCTCGTACAGGCCTATGGCTACACCTTC.